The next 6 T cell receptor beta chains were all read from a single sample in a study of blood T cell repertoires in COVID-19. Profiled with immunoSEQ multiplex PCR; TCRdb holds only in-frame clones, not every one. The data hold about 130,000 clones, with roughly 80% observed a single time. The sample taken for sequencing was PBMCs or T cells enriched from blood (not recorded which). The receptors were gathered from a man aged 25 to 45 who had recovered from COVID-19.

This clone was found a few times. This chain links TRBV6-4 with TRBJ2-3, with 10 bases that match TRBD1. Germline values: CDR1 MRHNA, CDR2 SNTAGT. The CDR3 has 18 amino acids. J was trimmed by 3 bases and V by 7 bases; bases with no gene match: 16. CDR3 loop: CASIINYPGQGKTDTQYF. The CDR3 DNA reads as TGTGCCAGCATTATCAACTACCCGGGACAGGGGAAGACAGATACGCAGTATTTT.

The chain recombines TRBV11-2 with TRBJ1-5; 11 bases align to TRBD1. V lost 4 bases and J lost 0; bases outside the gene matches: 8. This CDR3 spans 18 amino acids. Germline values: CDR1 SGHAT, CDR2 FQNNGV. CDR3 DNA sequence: TGTGCCAGCAGCTCGGACAGGGGGCTAACGAATAGCAATCAGCCCCAGCATTTT. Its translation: CASSSDRGLTNSNQPQHF.

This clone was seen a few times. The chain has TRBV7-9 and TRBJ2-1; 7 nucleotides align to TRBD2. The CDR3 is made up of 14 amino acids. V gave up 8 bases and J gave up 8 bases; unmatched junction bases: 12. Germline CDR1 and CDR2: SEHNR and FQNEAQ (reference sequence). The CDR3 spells CASGESGTTHEQFF. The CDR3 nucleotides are TGTGCCAGCGGCGAATCCGGGACTACACATGAGCAGTTCTTC.

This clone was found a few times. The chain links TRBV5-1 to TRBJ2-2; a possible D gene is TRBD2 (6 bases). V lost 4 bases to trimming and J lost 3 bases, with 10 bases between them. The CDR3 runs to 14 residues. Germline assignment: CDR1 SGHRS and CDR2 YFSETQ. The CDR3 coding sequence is TGCGCCAGCAGCCGGGACTCTGACACCGGGGAGCTGTTTTTT. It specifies CASSRDSDTGELFF. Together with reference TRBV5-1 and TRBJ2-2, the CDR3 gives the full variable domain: KAGVTQTPRYLIKTRGQQVTLSCSPISGHRSVSWYQQTPGQGLQFLFEYFSETQRNKGNFPGRFSGRQFSNSRSEMNVSTLELGDSALYLCASSRDSDTGELFFGEGSRLTVL.

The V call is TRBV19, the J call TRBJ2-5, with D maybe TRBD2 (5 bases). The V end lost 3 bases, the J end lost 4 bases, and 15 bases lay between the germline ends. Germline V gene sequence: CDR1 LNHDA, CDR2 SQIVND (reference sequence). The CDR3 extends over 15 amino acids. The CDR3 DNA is TGTGCCAGTAGTATCAGGACTGCTTCGGGAGAGACCCAGTACTTC. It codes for CASSIRTASGETQYF.

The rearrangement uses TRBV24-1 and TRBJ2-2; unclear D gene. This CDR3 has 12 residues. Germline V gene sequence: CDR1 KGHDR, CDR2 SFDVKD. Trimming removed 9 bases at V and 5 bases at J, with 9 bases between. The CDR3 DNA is TGTGCCACCGGCACGGGTACCGGGGAGCTGTTTTTT. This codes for CATGTGTGELFF.